The clone carrying this T cell receptor beta chain was counted between two and nine times. The antigen is not known. These data originate in a study of post-analysis software for immune sequencing data. Study at large: Clinical courses comprised relapsing-remitting, secondary progressive and progressive-relapsing multiple sclerosis.

Whole-study results and caveats: Normalized Chao1 diversity was significantly reduced in patients versus controls. Compared with controls, patients had more of five or six TRBV segments, including TRBV5-6, TRBV5-1 and TRBV20-1.

Tagging with unique molecular identifiers was a feature of the TCR beta cDNA libraries. Input of roughly 0.95 to 10 million T cells yielded 550,000 or so cDNA molecules. Via MiXCR, TCRdb re-called the PCR reads, giving one row per CDR3 protein. Counted here are a few hundred thousand distinct CDR3 sequences, less than 40% occurring once; the ten biggest clones make up roughly 12%. Germline V lookup: CDR1 SGHTA, CDR2 FQGNSA. The CDR3 runs 16 residues. Germline trimming cut 7 bases from V and 5 bases from J; bases unmatched to any gene: 9. The chain recombines TRBV7-2 with TRBJ2-2; 11 nucleotides line up with TRBD2. Specimen: blood. The TCR comes from a girl aged 10-17 years with multiple sclerosis. CDR3 bases: TGTGCCAGCACGGGTAGCGGGGGGGCGGTGACCGGGGAGCTGTTTTTT. This codes for CASTGSGGAVTGELFF.